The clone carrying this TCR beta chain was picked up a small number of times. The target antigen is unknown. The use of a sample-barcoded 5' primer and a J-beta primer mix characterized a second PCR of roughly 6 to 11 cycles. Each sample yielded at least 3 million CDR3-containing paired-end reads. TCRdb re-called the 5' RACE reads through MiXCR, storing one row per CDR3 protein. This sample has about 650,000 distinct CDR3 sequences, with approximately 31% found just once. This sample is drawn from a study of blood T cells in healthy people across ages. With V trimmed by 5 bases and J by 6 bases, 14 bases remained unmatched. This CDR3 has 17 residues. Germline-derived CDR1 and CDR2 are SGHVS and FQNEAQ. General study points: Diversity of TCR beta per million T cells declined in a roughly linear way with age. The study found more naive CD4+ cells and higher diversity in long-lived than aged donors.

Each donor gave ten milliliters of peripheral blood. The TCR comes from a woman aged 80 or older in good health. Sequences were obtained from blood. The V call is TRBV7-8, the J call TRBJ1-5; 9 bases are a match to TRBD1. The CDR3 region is CASSHRAGTGRGQPQHF. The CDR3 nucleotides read TGTGCCAGCAGCCACCGGGCCGGGACAGGGCGAGGTCAGCCCCAGCATTTT.